The T cell receptor (beta chain) under discussion was sequenced for a study of regulatory T cells in long-lasting Graves disease. Background on the study: Newly diagnosed Graves' patients took antithyroid drugs under 3 months.

Study-wide points: Persistent disease exhibited a predilection for TRBV28, TRBJ1-2 and TRBJ2-5. Newly diagnosed patients shared about 950 public clonotypes; persistent patients shared a few thousand. Accuracy might have suffered from few samples.

As to time point: newly diagnosed GD, antithyroid drugs for less than 3 months. Researchers made the TCR library from RNA that was extracted from PBMCs. HTBI primers from iRepertoire and Arm-PCR of CDR3 regions yielded the TCR beta libraries. MiXCR, applied by TCRdb to the multiplex PCR reads, yields one record per CDR3 protein. The table records about 530,000 distinct CDR3 sequences, about 16% of them present only once. Trimming shortened V by 1 base and J by 6 bases, and 4 bases separated the two germline ends. The length of the CDR3 is 11 residues. Ten or more counts support this clonotype. The target antigen is unknown. This same sample was also taken into another study, of T cells in Graves' hyperthyroidism and ophthalmopathy.

This clonotype was sampled from a middle-aged woman with Graves disease. This chain links TRBV12-3 or TRBV12-4 with TRBJ2-7; D gene ambiguous. The starting material was peripheral blood mononuclear cells (PBMCs), obtained at new diagnosis, from a patient treated with antithyroid drugs. CDR3 amino acids: CASSLVAEQYF. The CDR3 DNA reads TGTGCCAGCAGTTTAGTCGCCGAGCAGTACTTC.